Listed below are T cell receptor beta chains from one sample, sequenced in a study of T cell repertoires in cytomegalovirus infection. TCRdb reprocessed the reads with MiXCR, giving one entry per CDR3 protein. The profile shows 450,000 to 550,000 distinct CDR3 sequences, 16% of them singletons. The sample taken for sequencing was CD8+ T cells from PBMCs. The receptors shown here come from a human donor in good health (CMV status not recorded). Some clones in this sample may be carry-over from other donors' samples. Both conserved end residues are part of each CDR3. The order of the fields is clone size, V gene, J gene, D gene, CDR3 DNA, CDR3 protein. A D gene is named only where the DNA matches it firmly. The size entry is marked missing in some rows and otherwise reads once, few, many or a size class.

few,TRBV27,TRBJ2-1,TRBD2,TGTGCCAGCAGTTTCCAAAGCGGGAGTAGGAATGAGCAGTTCTTC,CASSFQSGSRNEQFF
few,TRBV20-1,TRBJ2-1,NA,TGCAGTGCTAGAGGATACTTCTCCAATGAGCAGTTCTTC,CSARGYFSNEQFF
NA,TRBV11-2,TRBJ1-6,NA,TGTGCCAGCAGCTTAGTTTTTCGGGATCCACCCCTCCACTTT,CASSLVFRDPPLHF
NA,TRBV5-6,TRBJ2-7,NA,TGTGCCAGCAGCTTGGAGATGGGGGAGCAGTACTTC,CASSLEMGEQYF
many,TRBV27,TRBJ1-4,TRBD1,TGTGCCAGCAGTTCCACGACAGGGATTGAAAAACTGTTTTTT,CASSSTTGIEKLFF
few,TRBV19,TRBJ1-2,NA,TGTGCCACCCCGGGGATCTATGGCTACACCTTC,CATPGIYGYTF
many,TRBV7-3,TRBJ2-1,NA,TGTGCCAGCAGCGAGTATGGGGGTGAGCAGTTCTTC,CASSEYGGEQFF
few,TRBV7-9,TRBJ2-7,TRBD2,TGTGCCAGCAGCTGGGACGGGACTAGCGGCTACGAGCAGTACTTC,CASSWDGTSGYEQYF
many,TRBV12-5,TRBJ1-2,NA,TGTGCTAGTGGTTTGGTGGTTCGCGTCGGGGGCGAGTCACACTATGGCTACACCTTC,CASGLVVRVGGESHYGYTF
NA,TRBV3-1,TRBJ1-2,NA,TGTGCCAGCAGCGGACCTTGGGGGGGCCATGGCTACACCTTC,CASSGPWGGHGYTF
many,TRBV7-9,TRBJ2-1,NA,TGTGCCAGCAGCTTAGGTGGTTTAGGCGGCCATAACAATGAGCAGTTCTTC,CASSLGGLGGHNNEQFF
few,TRBV6-6,TRBJ2-3,NA,TGTGCCAGCCTGTTTAGCACAGATACGCAGTATTTT,CASLFSTDTQYF
many,TRBV13,TRBJ2-1,TRBD1,TGTGCCAGCAGCTTAGGGGGACAGGGCTACAATGAGCAGTTCTTC,CASSLGGQGYNEQFF
NA,TRBV27,TRBJ2-7,NA,TGTGCCAGCAGTTCGTCCAGCGGGCTACATACCTACGAGCAGTACTTC,CASSSSSGLHTYEQYF
many,TRBV7-9,TRBJ2-3,TRBD1,TGTGCCAGCAGCCCACAGGGGGGACCACAGTATTTT,CASSPQGGPQYF
many,TRBV19,TRBJ2-2,TRBD2,TGTGCCAGTAGTGCGGGACTAGCGGGCACCGGGGAGCTGTTTTTT,CASSAGLAGTGELFF
many,TRBV4-1,TRBJ1-2,NA,TGCGCCAGCAGCCCTAACGGACTTGTGGGCTACACCTTC,CASSPNGLVGYTF
few,TRBV6-6,TRBJ2-7,NA,TGTGCCAGCAGTTACTCAACCGGACAGGGAGGGTTAGGCGAGCAGTACTTC,CASSYSTGQGGLGEQYF
few,TRBV19,TRBJ2-3,NA,TGTGCCAGTAGTGCGGGATCACAGGGTACAGATACGCAGTATTTT,CASSAGSQGTDTQYF
few,TRBV5-6,TRBJ1-5,NA,TGTGCCAGCAGCTTCTGGGAGGGAAAACAGCCCCAGCATTTT,CASSFWEGKQPQHF
many,TRBV4-1,TRBJ1-1,NA,TGCGCCAGCAGCCAAGAAGCTTTGGGAGGAAACGCCCGCACTGAAGCTTTCTTT,CASSQEALGGNARTEAFF
few,TRBV20-1,TRBJ1-3,NA,TGCAGTGCGGGCCCCGGCGCGGCCGGAAACACCATATATTTT,CSAGPGAAGNTIYF
NA,TRBV10-3,TRBJ2-7,NA,TGTGCCATCAGTGGAGGGGCTCGCCGCCCCTACGAGCAGTACTTC,CAISGGARRPYEQYF
many,TRBV7-9,TRBJ2-5,TRBD2,TGTGCCAGCAGCTTCCCGGGACTAGCAGACCAAGAGACCCAGTACTTC,CASSFPGLADQETQYF
many,TRBV12-3/TRBV12-4,TRBJ2-7,NA,TGTGCCAGCAGAGAGATGACAGGTGGCTTCTACGAGCAGTACTTC,CASREMTGGFYEQYF
many,TRBV7-3,TRBJ2-1,TRBD2,TGTGCCAGCAGCAAAGGGACTAGCGGGGGTAATGAGCAGTTCTTC,CASSKGTSGGNEQFF
few,TRBV5-4,TRBJ2-3,TRBD2,TGTGCCAGCAACCCCGGGACTAGCGGGAGGGGGATCACAGATACGCAGTATTTT,CASNPGTSGRGITDTQYF
few,TRBV28,TRBJ1-5,NA,TGTGCCAGCAGTTTAAGTTCCCTCAATCAGCCCCAGCATTTT,CASSLSSLNQPQHF
many,TRBV15,TRBJ2-7,NA,TGTGCCACCAGCAGAGACCGAAGTACCTACGAGCAGTACTTC,CATSRDRSTYEQYF
many,TRBV12-3/TRBV12-4,TRBJ1-5,NA,TGTGCCAGCAGTCTTGGAATCCAGCCCCAGCATTTT,CASSLGIQPQHF
NA,TRBV19,TRBJ2-2,NA,TGTGCCAGTATTCCGACAGAGGTCAAAACCGGGGAGCTGTTTTTT,CASIPTEVKTGELFF
many,TRBV12-3/TRBV12-4,TRBJ2-5,NA,TGTGCCAGCAGTTTAACCTCGGGACTGCAAGAGACCCAGTACTTC,CASSLTSGLQETQYF
many,TRBV28,TRBJ2-1,TRBD2,TGTGCCAGCAGTTTATTAGGACTAGCGGGAGTTGGCAATGAGCAGTTCTTC,CASSLLGLAGVGNEQFF
few,TRBV7-3,TRBJ2-7,TRBD2,TGTGCCAGCAGCTTTAGCGGGAGGGCCCCCTACGAGCAGTACTTC,CASSFSGRAPYEQYF
many,TRBV7-8,TRBJ1-5,TRBD1,TGTGCCAGCACCCAAGACAGGGGCCCGAGTCAGCCCCAGCATTTT,CASTQDRGPSQPQHF
many,TRBV10-2,TRBJ2-5,TRBD1,TGCGCCAGCAGTGGGACAGGGGAAGAGGAGACCCAGTACTTC,CASSGTGEEETQYF
many,TRBV7-8,TRBJ2-3,NA,TGTGCCAGCAGCTTAGAACTGGGGCAGGCAGATACGCAGTATTTT,CASSLELGQADTQYF
few,TRBV6-6,TRBJ2-3,NA,TGTGCCAGCACCCCCGGGCGGGCCGACACAGATACGCAGTATTTT,CASTPGRADTDTQYF